This T cell receptor beta chain was identified in a study of T cells in Graves' hyperthyroidism and ophthalmopathy (dated by TCRdb to about 2019). Regarding the research as a whole: Peripheral blood was collected at initial diagnosis, before any treatment. TCR V-J signatures able to tell the groups apart were searched for in a discovery cohort of 90 to 100 patients, of whom 43 had Graves' ophthalmopathy and about 60 had stable Graves' hyperthyroidism. An independent validation cohort of about 19 hyperthyroidism patients and 17 patients who later progressed to ophthalmopathy tested prospective prediction of ophthalmopathy. The roughly 94 discovery patients were randomly divided into training and test sets at a 7:3 ratio. In addition, the study compared T-cell repertoires in thyroid tissue and in blood from over 5 Graves' hyperthyroidism patients. Once sampling was done, hyperthyroidism patients were given methimazole at a starting dose of 30 mg daily, whereas ophthalmopathy patients were given high-dose intravenous methylprednisolone. According to the paper, TCR Vbeta CDR3 sequencing was carried out on 120 to 150 peripheral blood samples, which came from more than 40 ophthalmopathy, roughly 75 hyperthyroidism and 17 progressor patients.

The full study reports these points: During validation, the model predicted progression to ophthalmopathy a median of around six months ahead of onset, with almost 71% sensitivity and 72.22% specificity. Sample size was not statistically predetermined, and investigators were not blinded to group allocation. Blood samples also contained most of the expanded thyroid clonotypes (frequency above 0.001), which suggests that blood repertoires may reflect thyroid immune responses. A model built on a 13 V-J signature distinguished ophthalmopathy from stable hyperthyroidism, reaching 85% to 90% sensitivity and 81.08% specificity in cross-validation and 80%/75% in testing.

Stable Graves' hyperthyroidism was defined as no progression to ophthalmopathy during 18 months of follow-up. Hyperthyroidism patients were newly diagnosed, had a disease duration of under 2 months, and were aged 18 to 65 years. Patients with uncontrolled infections, other autoimmune diseases, pregnancy or lactation were excluded. Clinical symptoms, serum thyroxine and TRAb, thyroid ultrasound, and orbital computed tomography formed the basis for the diagnoses. PBMCs were isolated from about 9.2 ml of fresh peripheral blood by Ficoll-Paque density gradient centrifugation. Trizol reagent was used to extract total RNA, and RNA quality was then checked on an Agilent 2100 Bioanalyzer. The TCR beta CDR3 regions were amplified from the RNA transcripts. The first round of RT-PCR for the TCR CDR3 was performed with the HTBI primer set and the Qiagen OneStep RT-PCR kit. The libraries were constructed in a second round of multiplex PCR and then size-selected and purified. The libraries were sequenced on an Illumina HiSeq2000 using paired-end 100 bp reads. In the original analysis: Raw data were processed with SOAPnuke, discarding reads with adapters, uncalled bases, mean Phred below 15, or no exact constant-primer or identifier match. COPE v1.2.5 was used to merge high-quality paired reads, and clonotypes were defined as unique nucleotide sequences. Clonotypes were aligned to IMGT TRBV, TRBD and TRBJ reference segments using MiTCR v1.1. Analysis was restricted to V-J combinations with a frequency above 0.0001, which covered 99.2% of repertoires. The TCS score was defined as F50 (clonal expansion) divided by E x V (chaos), with BLOSUM62-based TCRdist calculated between CDR3 peptides within each V-J. Welch's t-statistics and random forest reduced around 510 V-J features to 10 to 15, which were used in a naive Bayes classifier (R e1071). TCRdb applied fastp at Q25 and MiXCR to the public reads, then kept only in-frame beta chains. CDR3 protein sequences are deduplicated, and each keeps its most common genes and DNA. The V and J calls come from TCRdb's annotation, not from the publication. Within this sample are about 360,000 distinct CDR3 sequences, with around 14% of them counted one time only. The ten largest account for 9.2% of the sample.

There are a few counts of this clonotype. Its antigen is not yet known. No base quality information exists; no much larger clone differs at one position. Trimming takes 1 base off V and 0 bases off J; junction bases not matched to a gene: 1. Its CDR3 holds 14 amino acids, cysteine through phenylalanine. Only the CDR3 portion is preserved as DNA: 42 bases, with reading frame beginning at the first base. Looking up the germline V gene yields CDR1 SQVTM and CDR2 ANQGSEA. The source is a woman in her late teens or twenties with Graves' hyperthyroidism. Sequenced sample: blood. Recombination joined TRBV29-1 with TRBJ1-2, and TRBD1 matches 8 of the central bases. The base sequence is TGCAGCGTTGAAGGGACAGGGTCTAACTATGGCTACACCTTC. This codes for CSVEGTGSNYGYTF. The CDR3 plus the reference TRBV29-1 and TRBJ1-2 genes for the other parts give the full variable domain: SAVISQKPSRDICQRGTSLTIQCQVDSQVTMMFWYRQQPGQSLTLIATANQGSEATYESGFVIDKFPISRPNLTFSTLTVSNMSPEDSSIYLCSVEGTGSNYGYTFGSGTRLTVV.